This T cell receptor (beta chain) was recovered during a study of blood T cell repertoires in COVID-19. Study information: The United States, Italy and Spain supplied acute and convalescent COVID-19 samples. T cells, B-cell-depleted T cells, or PBMCs provided the cDNA or gDNA that served as material.

V dropped 4 bases and J dropped 4; count of bases not matched to a gene: 5. The germline CDR1 and CDR2 sequences are LGHDT and YNNKEL (reference sequence). The CDR3 spans 14 residues. Original processing notes: Amplification of reference gene primers was used by the study to estimate nucleated cell counts. Clones were sequenced by immunoSEQ multiplex PCR, and TCRdb holds only the in-frame ones, with some missing. The V and J calls and clone size come from that table; D and trimming were worked out from the DNA. Found here are around 130,000 clones, about 83% of them singletons; the top ten hold about 9.6%.

This sequence was found in a man aged 40-49 years with active or convalescent COVID-19. V gene TRBV3-1 (or the pseudogene TRBV3-2) combines with J gene TRBJ1-1, with 8 bases matching TRBD1. Sequencing was carried out using peripheral blood. The CDR3 DNA sequence: TGTGCCAGCAGCCGTGGGACAGGTGGCACTGAAGCTTTCTTT. This translates into CASSRGTGGTEAFF.